Presented here are 7 T cell receptor beta chains from one specimen sequenced in a study of blood T cell repertoires in COVID-19. Repertoires were generated with immunoSEQ multiplex PCR, while TCRdb's copy carries only in-frame clones and drops some. The sample holds around 150,000 clones, around 88% seen once. Sequencing input: peripheral blood. Receptors were obtained from a human donor in a cohort sampled during active COVID-19.

The chain recombines TRBV7-2 with TRBJ2-5, with TRBD2 identical over 10 bases. J was trimmed by 4 bases and V by 5 bases; bases with no gene match: 10. Germline CDR1 SGHTA, CDR2 FQGNSA. The CDR3 covers 16 residues. CDR3 amino acids: CASSPRLAGQRETQYF. The CDR3 bases are TGTGCCAGCAGCCCTCGACTAGCGGGTCAGAGAGAGACCCAGTACTTC.

CDR3 nucleotides: TGTGCCAGCAGCTTACCGAGACAGGGGGCAAGAGGTACTGAAGCTTTCTTT. Its translation: CASSLPRQGARGTEAFF. The rearrangement uses TRBV7-9 and TRBJ1-1; TRBD1 matches 10 bases. J lost 5 bases, V lost 2 bases, and 11 bases had no gene match. Germline values: CDR1 SEHNR, CDR2 FQNEAQ (reference sequence). This CDR3 spans 17 amino acids. The full variable domain, its missing parts supplied by reference TRBV7-9 and TRBJ1-1, is DTGVSQNPRHKITKRGQNVTFRCDPISEHNRLYWYRQTLGQGPEFLTYFQNEAQLEKSRLLSDRFSAERPKGSFSTLEIQRTEQGDSAMYLCASSLPRQGARGTEAFFGQGTRLTVV.

The sample holds one count of this clone. V is TRBV28 and J is TRBJ2-5, with 10 bases that match TRBD2. Trimming took 5 bases from V and 5 from J; bases not matched to a gene: 17. Germline lookup yields CDR1 MDHEN and CDR2 SYDVKM. This CDR3 region has 18 residues. The CDR3 nucleotides are TGTGCCAGCAGTATATCCAACCCGGGACTAGCGACAGGGGAGACCCAGTACTTC. Translation: CASSISNPGLATGETQYF.

J is TRBJ1-4 and V is TRBV9; D is possibly TRBD1 (5 bases). The germline V gene has CDR1 SGDLS and CDR2 YYNGEE. This CDR3 contains 14 residues. V was clipped by 2 bases and J by 8 bases, with 13 bases between them. The CDR3 bases are TGTGCCAGCAGCGTTCTAGGCGGGGGGGAAAAACTGTTTTTT. Translating it yields CASSVLGGGEKLFF.

DNA of the CDR3: TGTGCCAGCAGCTTGGGGGGCAGGGGGCATAATTCACCCCTCCACTTT. The encoded protein is CASSLGGRGHNSPLHF. The chain joins TRBV11-3 to TRBJ1-6; 8 positions match TRBD1. Trimming removed 3 bases from V and 5 bases from J; junction bases left unmatched: 6. Germline-derived CDR1 and CDR2 are SGHNT and YENEEA. This CDR3 region has 16 residues.

This clone was recorded once. The chain uses TRBV5-1 and TRBJ2-5; D perhaps matches TRBD1 (6 bases). Per the germline V gene, CDR1 is SGHRS and CDR2 is YFSETQ. The CDR3 spans 14 residues. V was shortened by 3 bases and J by 2 bases, with 11 bases between the two germline ends. The DNA for the CDR3 is TGCGCCAGCAGCTGGGGTGGGACACAAGAGACCCAGTACTTC. It is translated as CASSWGGTQETQYF.

V is TRBV5-6 and J is TRBJ2-7, with D tentatively TRBD1 (5 bases). The V gene lost 5 bases and the J gene lost 7 bases, with 16 bases spanning the gap. This CDR3 spans 13 amino acids. Germline CDR1 reads SGHDT; CDR2 reads YYEEEE. This CDR3 reads CASRMTQEREQYF. In DNA form, the CDR3 reads TGTGCCAGCAGAATGACACAGGAGAGGGAGCAGTACTTC.